The present T cell receptor (beta chain) was sequenced within a study of blood T cells in healthy people across ages. PCR was performed a second time for about 7 to 12 cycles using a sample-barcoded 5' primer and a J-beta primer mix. A template-switch adaptor that had 12 random nucleotides put a tag on each cDNA molecule. TCRdb ran MiXCR on the 5' RACE reads and lists one entry per CDR3 protein. Here the sample spans 1.5 million or so distinct CDR3 sequences, approximately 40% being singletons. This clonotype was seen more than once but under ten times. Its matching antigen is unknown. Germline V gives CDR1 LNHNV, CDR2 YYDKDF (reference sequence). This CDR3 has 16 residues. V gave up 6 bases and J gave up 7 bases, with 25 bases separating them. Total RNA extracted from each sample amounted to at least 6 micrograms. Study-wide points: In older individuals, TCR beta diversity per million T cells was lower, falling roughly linearly with age.

Material: blood. This TCR came from a woman younger than 35 in good health. This sequence joins TRBV15 and TRBJ2-7, with a possible D match to TRBD2 (7 bases). The CDR3 region has the DNA TGTGCCACCAGTATTTATCACGGGGGGCCCTACAATGAGCAGTACTTC. Its translation is CATSIYHGGPYNEQYF.